Listed below are T cell receptor beta chains from one sample, sequenced in a study of blood T cells in healthy people across ages. TCRdb reprocessed the 5' RACE reads with MiXCR, giving one entry per CDR3 protein. Seen here are 600,000 to 1,000,000 distinct CDR3 sequences, 55% to 75% observed once, and the top ten hold about 20%. The material sequenced was blood. These receptors originate from a man aged 25 to 45 in good health. The CDR3 runs from the conserved cysteine through the conserved F or W. The order of the fields is D gene, J gene, V gene, clone size, CDR3 DNA, CDR3 protein. A D gene is named only where the DNA matches it firmly. Clone size is shown for a subset of rows, as once, few, many or a class of expanded clone.

D gene: .; J gene: TRBJ1-2; V gene: TRBV30; clone size: .; CDR3 DNA: TGTGCCTGGAGTCCGCCCGGGACGGGACACTATGGCTACACCTTC; CDR3 protein: CAWSPPGTGHYGYTF
D gene: TRBD1; J gene: TRBJ2-1; V gene: TRBV7-2; clone size: .; CDR3 DNA: TGTGCCAGCAGCCGGGGACAGGGCTGGGGTGAGCAGTTCTTC; CDR3 protein: CASSRGQGWGEQFF
D gene: .; J gene: TRBJ2-3; V gene: TRBV29-1; clone size: few; CDR3 DNA: TGCAGCGTTGATCGGTGGAGCACAGATACGCAGTATTTT; CDR3 protein: CSVDRWSTDTQYF
D gene: TRBD1; J gene: TRBJ2-7; V gene: TRBV29-1; clone size: .; CDR3 DNA: TGCAGCGTTGTACAGGGGGGAAACTACGAGCAGTACTTC; CDR3 protein: CSVVQGGNYEQYF
D gene: TRBD1; J gene: TRBJ2-7; V gene: TRBV10-3; clone size: .; CDR3 DNA: TGTGCCATCAGTGTAAGGACAGGGGGACACTACGAGCAGTACTTC; CDR3 protein: CAISVRTGGHYEQYF
D gene: TRBD2; J gene: TRBJ2-3; V gene: TRBV10-3; clone size: .; CDR3 DNA: TGTGCCATCAGTGAGTCGGGACTAGCGGAGCCTTCGTTCACAGATACGCAGTATTTT; CDR3 protein: CAISESGLAEPSFTDTQYF
D gene: TRBD1; J gene: TRBJ2-7; V gene: TRBV28; clone size: few; CDR3 DNA: TGTGCCAGCAGTTTTTACCTCGGGACAGGGAGTGTCGAGCAGTACTTC; CDR3 protein: CASSFYLGTGSVEQYF
D gene: TRBD1; J gene: TRBJ1-5; V gene: TRBV28; clone size: .; CDR3 DNA: TGTGCCAGCAGTCAGACAGGGGGCAGTCGGCCCCAGCATTTT; CDR3 protein: CASSQTGGSRPQHF
D gene: .; J gene: TRBJ2-1; V gene: TRBV12-3/TRBV12-4; clone size: .; CDR3 DNA: TGTGCCAGCAGCTCCAGGACAGTCTCCAATGAGCAGTTCTTC; CDR3 protein: CASSSRTVSNEQFF
D gene: .; J gene: TRBJ1-2; V gene: TRBV6-2/TRBV6-3; clone size: few; CDR3 DNA: TGTGCCAGCGGAATAGAACAGGGTCGGTATGGCTACACCTTC; CDR3 protein: CASGIEQGRYGYTF
D gene: .; J gene: TRBJ1-1; V gene: TRBV28; clone size: few; CDR3 DNA: TGTGCCAGCAGTTGGACGAGGGGTGAAGCTTTCTTT; CDR3 protein: CASSWTRGEAFF
D gene: TRBD1; J gene: TRBJ1-2; V gene: TRBV6-2/TRBV6-3; clone size: .; CDR3 DNA: TGTGCCAGCGGCTTGACAGGGGCCCCGGGCTACACCTTC; CDR3 protein: CASGLTGAPGYTF
D gene: .; J gene: TRBJ2-1; V gene: TRBV6-5; clone size: many; CDR3 DNA: TGTGCCAGCAACCCCGGGCAGGGAGTCAATGAGCAGTTCTTC; CDR3 protein: CASNPGQGVNEQFF
D gene: .; J gene: TRBJ1-2; V gene: TRBV20-1; clone size: .; CDR3 DNA: TGCAGTGCAAGGACGGGGGTGGATGGCTACACCTTC; CDR3 protein: CSARTGVDGYTF
D gene: TRBD1; J gene: TRBJ2-1; V gene: TRBV29-1; clone size: few; CDR3 DNA: TGCAGCGTTGAATATGGACAGGTACCTAATGAGCAGTTCTTC; CDR3 protein: CSVEYGQVPNEQFF
D gene: .; J gene: TRBJ2-4; V gene: TRBV2; clone size: .; CDR3 DNA: TGTGCCAGCAGGGTGACCAAAAACATTCAGTACTTC; CDR3 protein: CASRVTKNIQYF
D gene: TRBD2; J gene: TRBJ2-7; V gene: TRBV4-3; clone size: .; CDR3 DNA: TGCGCCAGCAGATTAGCGGGGCCCTACAATGAGCAGTACTTC; CDR3 protein: CASRLAGPYNEQYF
D gene: .; J gene: TRBJ2-5; V gene: TRBV7-6; clone size: .; CDR3 DNA: TGTGCCAGCAGCCCCCGGGACCCATGGTCGAGCGAGACCCAGTACTTC; CDR3 protein: CASSPRDPWSSETQYF
D gene: .; J gene: TRBJ2-1; V gene: TRBV29-1; clone size: .; CDR3 DNA: TGCAGCGTTGACCTTTCGGACAATGAGCAGTTCTTC; CDR3 protein: CSVDLSDNEQFF
D gene: TRBD2; J gene: TRBJ2-1; V gene: TRBV3-1; clone size: few; CDR3 DNA: TGTGCCAGCAGCCAAGCGGGCGGGAGAAACGGTTACAATGAGCAGTTCTTC; CDR3 protein: CASSQAGGRNGYNEQFF
D gene: .; J gene: TRBJ2-1; V gene: TRBV6-2/TRBV6-3; clone size: .; CDR3 DNA: TGTGCCAGCAGTTACCTGCCATCGGGGTTCTCCTACAATGAGCAGTTCTTC; CDR3 protein: CASSYLPSGFSYNEQFF
D gene: .; J gene: TRBJ2-1; V gene: TRBV28; clone size: once; CDR3 DNA: TGTGCCACCGATGGGTGGGATGAGCAGTTCTTC; CDR3 protein: CATDGWDEQFF
D gene: TRBD1; J gene: TRBJ1-5; V gene: TRBV19; clone size: .; CDR3 DNA: TGTGCCAGTAGATGGGACAGTACTATCAATCAGCCCCAGCATTTT; CDR3 protein: CASRWDSTINQPQHF
D gene: .; J gene: TRBJ2-1; V gene: TRBV21-1; clone size: .; CDR3 DNA: TGTGCCAGCAGCATTTTACAGTTCAATGAGCAGTTCTTC; CDR3 protein: CASSILQFNEQFF
D gene: .; J gene: TRBJ2-3; V gene: TRBV6-1; clone size: .; CDR3 DNA: TGTGCCAGTAGACAGGACTCGACGCAGTATTTT; CDR3 protein: CASRQDSTQYF
D gene: .; J gene: TRBJ1-4; V gene: TRBV6-6; clone size: .; CDR3 DNA: TGTGCCAGCGCCGACGGGACCCATGAAAAACTGTTTTTT; CDR3 protein: CASADGTHEKLFF
D gene: .; J gene: TRBJ2-6; V gene: TRBV3-1; clone size: .; CDR3 DNA: TGTGCCAGCAGACACGACAGGTCTGGGGCCAACGTCCTGACTTTC; CDR3 protein: CASRHDRSGANVLTF
D gene: .; J gene: TRBJ2-1; V gene: TRBV7-2; clone size: .; CDR3 DNA: TGTGCCAGCAGCTCCGAGGGAGGCTACAATGAGCAGTTCTTC; CDR3 protein: CASSSEGGYNEQFF
D gene: .; J gene: TRBJ2-7; V gene: TRBV20-1; clone size: .; CDR3 DNA: TGCAGTGCTTCTCAATCCATCGGCGAGCAGTACTTC; CDR3 protein: CSASQSIGEQYF
D gene: .; J gene: TRBJ1-2; V gene: TRBV28; clone size: .; CDR3 DNA: TGTGCCAGCAGTTTGAGCCACTATGGCTACACCTTC; CDR3 protein: CASSLSHYGYTF
D gene: TRBD2; J gene: TRBJ2-7; V gene: TRBV12-3/TRBV12-4; clone size: .; CDR3 DNA: TGTGCCACCAAACCACCGGGACTAGCAGAGTACTTC; CDR3 protein: CATKPPGLAEYF
D gene: TRBD1; J gene: TRBJ2-5; V gene: TRBV6-2/TRBV6-3; clone size: many; CDR3 DNA: TGTGCCACCCGGGACAGGCAAGAGACCCAGTACTTC; CDR3 protein: CATRDRQETQYF
D gene: TRBD1; J gene: TRBJ2-1; V gene: TRBV20-1; clone size: once; CDR3 DNA: TGCAGTGCTAGAGATCAGGGGGCGCCCTACAATGAGCAGTTCTTC; CDR3 protein: CSARDQGAPYNEQFF
D gene: TRBD2; J gene: TRBJ2-1; V gene: TRBV29-1; clone size: few; CDR3 DNA: TGCAGCGTGGTGGGGCTAGCGGGAGTTGAGCAGTTCTTC; CDR3 protein: CSVVGLAGVEQFF
D gene: .; J gene: TRBJ2-7; V gene: TRBV10-3; clone size: few; CDR3 DNA: TGTGCCATCAGGATAGGGGTTTTCCCCTACGAGCAGTACTTC; CDR3 protein: CAIRIGVFPYEQYF
D gene: TRBD2; J gene: TRBJ2-7; V gene: TRBV5-6; clone size: .; CDR3 DNA: TGTGCCAGCAGGTATAGCGGGGGCCCCCACGAGCAGTACTTC; CDR3 protein: CASRYSGGPHEQYF
D gene: .; J gene: TRBJ1-2; V gene: TRBV29-1; clone size: few; CDR3 DNA: TGCAGCGTTGAAGCTGCGGTCAGGGATGGCTACACCTTC; CDR3 protein: CSVEAAVRDGYTF
D gene: .; J gene: TRBJ2-1; V gene: TRBV5-1; clone size: .; CDR3 DNA: TGCGCCAGCAGCTTGGACTCCCTCTCAGAGCAGTTCTTC; CDR3 protein: CASSLDSLSEQFF
D gene: .; J gene: TRBJ2-3; V gene: TRBV4-3; clone size: .; CDR3 DNA: TGCGCCAGTAGCCCCTCCCTAGGTCCCGATACGCAGTATTTT; CDR3 protein: CASSPSLGPDTQYF
D gene: .; J gene: TRBJ2-1; V gene: TRBV30; clone size: few; CDR3 DNA: TGTGCCTGGAAAACCGGCGCTGAGCAGTTCTTC; CDR3 protein: CAWKTGAEQFF
D gene: .; J gene: TRBJ2-7; V gene: TRBV7-8; clone size: .; CDR3 DNA: TGTGCCAGCAGCTTAGAGCGCACCAGCTACGAGCAGTACTTC; CDR3 protein: CASSLERTSYEQYF
D gene: .; J gene: TRBJ2-3; V gene: TRBV7-9; clone size: .; CDR3 DNA: TGTGCCGGTTTTGGTCCGGACGCAGATACGCAGTATTTT; CDR3 protein: CAGFGPDADTQYF
D gene: TRBD1; J gene: TRBJ2-1; V gene: TRBV6-5; clone size: .; CDR3 DNA: TGTGCCAGCAGTTACTCCACCGGACAGGTCTACAATGAGCAGTTCTTC; CDR3 protein: CASSYSTGQVYNEQFF
D gene: .; J gene: TRBJ2-3; V gene: TRBV21-1; clone size: few; CDR3 DNA: TGTGCCAGCAGCTTCCAAAGACCCTGCCACAGGACCCGTACAGATACGCAGTATTTT; CDR3 protein: CASSFQRPCHRTRTDTQYF
D gene: .; J gene: TRBJ1-2; V gene: TRBV20-1; clone size: once; CDR3 DNA: TGCAGTGCTGCCCCCGAAGGAAGGGGCTATGGCTACACCTTC; CDR3 protein: CSAAPEGRGYGYTF
D gene: .; J gene: TRBJ2-1; V gene: TRBV5-1; clone size: .; CDR3 DNA: TGCGCCAGCAGCTTCACAAAACCTGGGGATGAGCAGTTCTTC; CDR3 protein: CASSFTKPGDEQFF
D gene: TRBD1; J gene: TRBJ1-1; V gene: TRBV28; clone size: many; CDR3 DNA: TGTGCCAGCAGTCGTCGGGGACAGAAGACTGAAGCTTTCTTT; CDR3 protein: CASSRRGQKTEAFF
D gene: .; J gene: TRBJ2-3; V gene: TRBV27; clone size: .; CDR3 DNA: TGTGCCAGCAGCTCAGTAGTTCAGTTGGATACGCAGTATTTT; CDR3 protein: CASSSVVQLDTQYF
D gene: .; J gene: TRBJ2-2; V gene: TRBV29-1; clone size: .; CDR3 DNA: TGCAGCGTTCCAGGGAGGACCGGGGAGCTGTTTTTT; CDR3 protein: CSVPGRTGELFF
D gene: TRBD1; J gene: TRBJ2-7; V gene: TRBV3-1; clone size: .; CDR3 DNA: TGTGCCAGCAGCCAGAATACAGGGGCTGGCGAGCAGTACTTC; CDR3 protein: CASSQNTGAGEQYF
D gene: TRBD2; J gene: TRBJ2-1; V gene: TRBV4-3; clone size: once; CDR3 DNA: TGCGCCAGCAGCCCGGTGACTAGCGGGAAAGATGAGCAGTTCTTC; CDR3 protein: CASSPVTSGKDEQFF
D gene: .; J gene: TRBJ2-7; V gene: TRBV11-2; clone size: .; CDR3 DNA: TGTGCCAGCAGCTTAGATCGGACCCCCGGGACACCTTCCTACGAGCAGTACTTC; CDR3 protein: CASSLDRTPGTPSYEQYF
D gene: TRBD1; J gene: TRBJ1-4; V gene: TRBV28; clone size: once; CDR3 DNA: TGTGCCAGCAGTCCAATTACGACAGGGTCGGATGAAAAACTGTTTTTT; CDR3 protein: CASSPITTGSDEKLFF
D gene: .; J gene: TRBJ2-5; V gene: TRBV18; clone size: few; CDR3 DNA: TGTGCCAGCTCCTACTGGGACAACCAAGAGACCCAGTACTTC; CDR3 protein: CASSYWDNQETQYF
D gene: TRBD1; J gene: TRBJ1-4; V gene: TRBV3-1; clone size: .; CDR3 DNA: TGTGCCAGCAGCCATAGGACAGGGGAGGATGAAAAACTGTTTTTT; CDR3 protein: CASSHRTGEDEKLFF
D gene: .; J gene: TRBJ2-1; V gene: TRBV20-1; clone size: .; CDR3 DNA: TGCAGTGTAGCTTTACTCAATGAGCAGTTCTTC; CDR3 protein: CSVALLNEQFF
D gene: TRBD1; J gene: TRBJ2-5; V gene: TRBV15; clone size: .; CDR3 DNA: TGTGCCACCAGCATAGAACAGGGGGCAAGAGAGCAGTACTTC; CDR3 protein: CATSIEQGAREQYF
D gene: TRBD1; J gene: TRBJ1-4; V gene: TRBV4-3; clone size: .; CDR3 DNA: TGCGCCAGCAGCCACCCGGCAGGGGGTAATGAAAAACTGTTTTTT; CDR3 protein: CASSHPAGGNEKLFF
D gene: TRBD1; J gene: TRBJ1-1; V gene: TRBV4-2; clone size: .; CDR3 DNA: TGTGCCAGCAGCCAAAAAGCCGATGCGGGACAGGGGGCCACGGGGACTGAAGCTTTCTTT; CDR3 protein: CASSQKADAGQGATGTEAFF